These 9 T cell receptor beta chains originate from one sample sequenced in a study of OX40 agonist ivuxolimab in advanced cancers. Only in-frame clones appear in the TCRdb table, and some are missing; sequencing was by immunoSEQ multiplex PCR. The sample carries tens of thousands of clones, around 84% recorded once. The material was CD4+ or CD8+ T cells sorted from blood, obtained in a trial of the OX40 agonist ivuxolimab. The origin of the receptors is an adult with an advanced solid tumor such as melanoma, head and neck, liver or kidney cancer.

The V gene is TRBV5-6, the J gene TRBJ2-2, with D perhaps matching TRBD1 (5 bases). The germline V gene encodes CDR1 SGHDT and CDR2 YYEEEE. Trimming removed 4 bases from V and 7 bases from J, with 23 bases in between. The CDR3 is 17 amino acids. The CDR3 DNA reads TGTGCCAGCAGCCCCATCGGACATCCCGCTGGGATCGGGGAGCTGTTTTTT. Translation gives CASSPIGHPAGIGELFF.

The chain is built from TRBV15 and TRBJ2-2, with TRBD2 identical over 9 bases. CDR1 and CDR2 (germline): LNHNV, YYDKDF (reference sequence). With V trimmed by 1 base and J by 5 bases, 5 bases remained unmatched. This CDR3 contains 16 residues. The CDR3 region is CATSRVGLARTGELFF. The DNA of the CDR3 is TGTGCCACCAGCAGAGTCGGACTAGCGCGTACCGGGGAGCTGTTTTTT. Variable domain in full (rest from reference TRBV15 and TRBJ2-2): DAMVIQNPRYQVTQFGKPVTLSCSQTLNHNVMYWYQQKSSQAPKLLFHYYDKDFNNEADTPDNFQSRRPNTSFCFLDIRSPGLGDTAMYLCATSRVGLARTGELFFGEGSRLTVL.

The rearrangement joins TRBV6-5 to TRBJ1-3, with a possible D match to TRBD1 (5 bases). Germline V gene data show CDR1 as MNHEY and CDR2 as SVGAGI. The CDR3 is made up of 16 amino acids. V was trimmed by 0 bases and J by 2 bases, leaving 11 bases between them. The CDR3 bases are TGTGCCAGCAGTTACTCCGGCCAGGGCCCTGGAAACACCATATATTTT. Its translation is CASSYSGQGPGNTIYF.

A single count supports this clone. The V and J genes are TRBV19 and TRBJ1-2, with 9 nucleotides matching TRBD1. The CDR3 runs to 17 residues. Germline values: CDR1 LNHDA, CDR2 SQIVND (reference sequence). Germline trimming cut 4 bases from V and 6 bases from J; bases unmatched to any gene: 15. Written as DNA, the CDR3 is TGTGCCAGTAGTACCCCGGGACAGGGACATCAATTACATGGCTACACCTTC. Translated, it gives CASSTPGQGHQLHGYTF.

This sequence joins TRBV10-1 and TRBJ1-1, with D perhaps matching TRBD1 (5 bases). Per germline, CDR1 WNHNN and CDR2 SYGVQD (reference sequence). V was cut by 6 bases and J by 2 bases, with 10 bases left in between. The CDR3 is 13 residues long. CDR3 amino acids: CASRRQTNTEAFF. In DNA form, the CDR3 reads TGCGCCAGCAGGAGACAGACAAACACTGAAGCTTTCTTT.

CDR3 sequence: CASTEGAGVRTNSPLHF. CDR3 nucleotide sequence: TGTGCCAGTACCGAAGGGGCAGGGGTTCGTACTAATTCACCCCTCCACTTT. The rearrangement links TRBV19 to TRBJ1-6, with TRBD1 as a possible D gene (6 bases). The CDR3 is 17 residues long. Looked up from germline, CDR1 is LNHDA and CDR2 is SQIVND (reference sequence). Trimming pared 7 bases from V and 6 bases from J, leaving 22 bases between.

This clone has a single count. This chain joins TRBV6-1 and TRBJ1-5; D possibly corresponds to TRBD1 (5 bases). Trimming left V 6 bases short and J 6 bases short, with 18 bases between. CDR3 length equals 15 residues. Germline V gene sequence: CDR1 MNHNS, CDR2 SASEGT. CDR3 sequence reads: CASRVPRQSGQPQHF. Written as DNA, the CDR3 is TGTGCCAGCAGAGTTCCTCGACAGTCAGGTCAGCCCCAGCATTTT.

The chain links TRBV19 to TRBJ1-1; D unclear. CDR1 is LNHDA and CDR2 is SQIVND in the germline V gene (reference sequence). This CDR3 has 14 residues. Between the trimmed V and J ends, which lost 3 bases and 1 base, there was a span of 9 bases. DNA of the CDR3: TGTGCCAGTAGTATTGCGGGTAGGAACACTGAAGCTTTCTTT. Its protein is CASSIAGRNTEAFF.

The rearrangement uses TRBV7-9 and TRBJ1-2; D is undetermined. This CDR3 contains 13 residues. Germline CDR1 SEHNR, CDR2 FQNEAQ (reference sequence). V lost 2 bases, J lost 6 bases, and 10 bases lay in between. In DNA form, the CDR3 reads TGTGCCAGCAGCTTACAGCCCCGAGATGGCTACACCTTC. Its protein product is CASSLQPRDGYTF.